The 3 T cell receptor beta chains below come from one sample, sequenced in a study of patients and donors after allogeneic stem cell transplantation. Each CDR3 protein gets one entry after TCRdb re-called the RT-PCR reads with MiXCR. The sample consists of around 200,000 distinct CDR3 sequences, less than 50% of them appearing once. The source material was blood, either unsorted or a sorted T cell fraction (not recorded which). The source is a human donor who was either an allogeneic HSCT recipient or a stem cell or donor lymphocyte infusion donor (not recorded which). It is not recorded whose cells these are; they may come from a transplant donor.

In its sample, this clonotype was seen many times. The rearrangement joins TRBV20-1 to TRBJ2-4; the D gene is possibly TRBD2 (5 bases). Per germline, CDR1 DFQATT and CDR2 SNEGSKA (reference sequence). The CDR3 extends over 13 amino acids. V shed 3 bases and J shed 3 bases, with 9 bases lying between them. CDR3 sequence reads: CSARSGDKNIQYF. CDR3 in DNA: TGCAGTGCTAGGTCCGGGGACAAAAACATTCAGTACTTC.

Only a few counts were recorded for this clonotype. J is TRBJ1-2 and V is TRBV15, with D possibly matching TRBD1 (6 bases). The CDR3 contains 13 residues. Germline CDR1 LNHNV, CDR2 YYDKDF (reference sequence). The ends were cut back, 1 base at V and 5 bases at J, with 8 bases in the middle. CDR3 in DNA: TGTGCCACCAGCAGAGCGACAGGATATGGCTACACCTTC. As protein: CATSRATGYGYTF.

The chain joins TRBV2 to TRBJ2-3; 8 bases match TRBD2. V shed 11 bases and J 0 bases; nucleotides not matched to a gene: 13. Per the germline V gene, CDR1 is SNHLY and CDR2 is FYNNEI. There are 16 residues in the CDR3. The CDR3 region is CAGEPMVAGSTDTQYF. The CDR3 region has the DNA TGTGCCGGCGAGCCGATGGTAGCGGGGAGCACAGATACGCAGTATTTT.